These 11 T cell receptor beta chains were all obtained from the same sample, sequenced in a study of shared clonotypes between healthy human individuals. Clones were read by immunoSEQ multiplex PCR, and TCRdb kept only the in-frame ones, dropping some. This sample has 800,000 to 950,000 clones; about 96% occur once, and the top ten carry approximately 0.2%. CD8 cells regarded as naive lacked CD45RO, were positively chosen for CCR7, and omitted terminally differentiated effector memory CD45RA+ cells. The sample consisted of naive CD8+ T cells sorted from blood. These TCRs come from a man aged 25 to 45 in good health.

The chain links TRBV4-1 to TRBJ2-2; D perhaps matches TRBD2 (5 bases). Germline V CDR1 and CDR2: MGHRA, YSYEKL. This CDR3 comprises 19 residues. V lost 2 bases and J lost 7, with 26 bases in between. The CDR3 spells CASSQYLVEADAGNGELFF. The DNA of the CDR3 is TGCGCCAGCAGCCAATACCTAGTCGAAGCGGACGCAGGCAACGGGGAGCTGTTTTTT.

This sequence joins TRBV11-1 and TRBJ2-3; D is unresolved. This CDR3 comprises 12 residues. Germline V gene data show CDR1 as SGHAT and CDR2 as FQDESV (reference sequence). V lost 3 bases and J lost 6, with 7 bases in between. This CDR3 reads CASSLVTDTQYF. In nucleotides, the CDR3 is TGTGCCAGCAGCTTGGTTACGGATACGCAGTATTTT.

This chain connects TRBV4-1 to TRBJ2-1; TRBD2 matches at 7 bases. This CDR3 is 12 amino acids long. The trim removed 4 bases at V and 10 bases at J, leaving 4 bases unmatched. Germline loops: CDR1 MGHRA, CDR2 YSYEKL. This CDR3 reads CASSLGGREQFF. The CDR3 bases are TGCGCCAGCAGCCTGGGGGGGAGGGAGCAGTTCTTC.

The chain has TRBV18 and TRBJ2-1, with 9 bases matching TRBD2. The CDR3 is 17 residues long. V was clipped by 3 bases and J by 7 bases; unmatched bases: 13. Germline CDR1 KGHSH, CDR2 LQKENI. The CDR3 nucleotides read TGTGCCAGCTCACCTGAGGGTCGCGGGAGGGGTGAAAATGAGCAGTTCTTC. Its translation: CASSPEGRGRGENEQFF.

The chain is built from TRBV9 and TRBJ2-2, with 12 bases aligning to TRBD2. There are 20 residues in the CDR3. Germline CDR1 is SGDLS and CDR2 is YYNGEE. V gave up 0 bases and J gave up 4 bases; unmatched junction bases: 13. The CDR3 DNA follows: TGTGCCAGCAGCGTAGCGGAGGGACCGGGACTAGCGGGCCCCACCGGGGAGCTGTTTTTT. Translating it yields CASSVAEGPGLAGPTGELFF.

The chain recombines TRBV21-1 with TRBJ2-7; the D call TRBD1 from the table was never checked on the DNA. TRBV21-1 corresponds to a pseudogene. This CDR3 region has 13 residues. The CDR3 sequence: CASRGTGGAEQYF. CDR3 DNA sequence: TGTGCCAGCAGAGGGACAGGGGGTGCCGAGCAGTACTTC.

This chain connects TRBV14 to TRBJ1-5; possibly TRBD1 for D (5 bases). The CDR3 extends over 16 amino acids. The germline V and J ends were trimmed by 1 base and 3 bases, with 13 bases remaining between them. Germline assignment: CDR1 SGHDN and CDR2 FVKESK. CDR3 region: CASSQGGFGTNQPQHF. CDR3 DNA sequence: TGTGCCAGCAGCCAAGGCGGCTTCGGGACCAATCAGCCCCAGCATTTT.

This clone has only a few counts. The gene calls are TRBV4-1 and TRBJ2-7; TRBD2 matches 10 bases. Losses at the gene ends were 3 bases for V and 6 bases for J; bases not matched to a gene: 5. The length of the CDR3 is 14 residues. Germline loops: CDR1 MGHRA, CDR2 YSYEKL. The CDR3 coding sequence is TGCGCCAGCAGCCACCTAGCGGGAGCAGGCGAGCAGTACTTC. The encoded protein is CASSHLAGAGEQYF.

This clone was found once. The chain employs TRBV7-2 and TRBJ2-3, with TRBD2 identical over 7 bases. Germline V gene data show CDR1 as SGHTA and CDR2 as FQGNSA. V lost 5 bases and J lost 5; bases outside the gene matches: 16. The CDR3 runs 17 residues. CDR3 residues: CASSPGLGLVMGDTQYF. The CDR3 region has the DNA TGTGCCAGCAGCCCAGGTCTTGGACTAGTGATGGGAGATACGCAGTATTTT. The variable domain in full, with the rest retrieved from reference TRBV7-2 and TRBJ2-3, is GAGVSQSPSNKVTEKGKDVELRCDPISGHTALYWYRQSLGQGLEFLIYFQGNSAPDKSGLPSDRFSAERTGGSVSTLTIQRTQQEDSAVYLCASSPGLGLVMGDTQYFGPGTRLTVL.

The rearrangement links TRBV27 to TRBJ2-7; D ambiguous. V was trimmed by 6 bases and J by 3 bases, leaving 12 bases between them. CDR1 and CDR2 from the germline V gene are MNHEY and SMNVEV (reference sequence). There are 13 residues in the CDR3. The CDR3 loop reads CASSNRVFYEQYF. In DNA, the CDR3 is TGTGCCAGCAGCAACCGGGTATTCTACGAGCAGTACTTC.

The chain carries TRBV27 and TRBJ1-2; weak D call: TRBD1 (5 bases). This CDR3 has 13 residues. V lost 6 bases, J lost 4 bases, and 12 bases lay in between. The V gene's germline CDR1 is MNHEY and CDR2 SMNVEV (reference sequence). The CDR3 loop is CASSPQGIYGYTF. CDR3 in DNA: TGTGCCAGCAGCCCTCAGGGCATCTATGGCTACACCTTC.